This TCR beta chain was recorded in a study of blood T cell repertoires in COVID-19 (TCRdb year 2020). A note on the overall study: Samples covering the acute and convalescent phases of COVID-19 were provided by collaborators in the United States, Italy and Spain. The prospective study material was composed of cDNA or gDNA derived from T cells, B-cell-depleted T cells, or PBMCs. Deeply sampled blood TCRbeta repertoires from subjects exposed to, actively infected with, or recovered from COVID-19 were included in the dataset. The repertoires were released in a freely available public database intended as a resource for research on the immune response to SARS-CoV-2. Samples were obtained from the ongoing ImmuneRACE study (first 160 participants) and from about 1,300 subjects provided by 6 global collaborators. Sample metadata almost always included a de-identified subject ID, COVID-19 status, age in years and sex. HLA class I and class II types, where available, came from metadata supplied by the sample provider rather than from assay-based typing.

The study at large found these results: The quantity of clinical and demographic metadata differed by source and by participant and was supplied without curation.

As concerns this clone: There is no known antigen for this receptor. No qualities accompany the bases; no much larger clone lies one base away.

Whole blood was collected in K2EDTA tubes by collaborating institutions according to the institutions' own protocols. For TCRbeta analysis, collaborators shipped samples as frozen whole blood, isolated PBMCs, or DNA extracted from either of those sample types. TCRbeta CDR3 regions were amplified from genomic DNA by means of the immunoSEQ Assay, a bias-controlled multiplex PCR. The authors' pipeline ran thus. Nucleated cell counts per sample were estimated from amplification of reference gene primers within the assay. To quantify the absolute abundance of each unique TCRbeta CDR3 rearrangement, sequence reads were collapsed and filtered. Productive Simpson clonality was computed per sample as the square root of Simpson's diversity index over productive rearrangements. TCRdb stores this immuneACCESS table with in-frame sequences only. Part of the clones is absent; in the studies checked, under half of the shortfall reflects unresolved V genes, and no reason is known for the rest. V, J and clone size are taken as reported in that table, and D and trimming were inferred from the DNA itself. The sample profile shows about 280,000 clones; 65% to 90% of them were found once. The ten biggest clones cover roughly 4.6% of the sample.

Specimen: peripheral blood. This sequence was found in a man aged 45-65 years with active or convalescent COVID-19.

The nucleotides read TGTGCCTGGAGTAGAGAGGGGGCCTACTCTGGAAACACCATATATTTT. This sequence encodes CAWSREGAYSGNTIYF. This chain joins TRBV30 to TRBJ1-3; 7 bases in the junction line up with TRBD1. The CDR3, cysteine through phenylalanine, is 16 amino acids long. Only the CDR3 part of the read is kept: 48 bases, read in frame from the first base. The germline V end is reduced by 2 bases and the J end by 0 bases; junction bases left unmatched: 7. Sequences GTSNPN (CDR1) and SVGIG (CDR2) are obtained from the germline V gene (reference sequence).